The 8 T cell receptor beta chains presented below share a single source sample, sequenced in a study of T cells in Graves' hyperthyroidism and ophthalmopathy (dated by TCRdb to between 2019 and 2020). Libraries were built with multiplex PCR. For sequencing, an Illumina HiSeq 2000 was employed. The TCR beta CDR3 regions were amplified from the RNA transcripts. A first-round RT-PCR of the TCR CDR3 used the HTBI primer set with the Qiagen OneStep RT-PCR kit. The raw public reads went through TCRdb reprocessing: fastp at Q25, MiXCR clone calling, in-frame beta chains kept. Records with the same CDR3 protein are collapsed into one entry carrying the most frequent genes and DNA. For this sample there are approximately 720,000 distinct CDR3 sequences; approximately 19% appear just once. The ten largest account for around 15% of the sample. Sequenced input: blood. Source of these receptors: a woman in her 50s with Graves' hyperthyroidism that later progressed to Graves' ophthalmopathy.

The rearrangement joins TRBV5-4 to TRBJ2-7; 7 bases are a match to TRBD1. CDR3 size: 13 residues. Germline V gives CDR1 SGHNT, CDR2 YYREEE (reference sequence). J was trimmed by 7 bases and V by 2 bases; bases with no gene match: 6. The CDR3 loop is CASSLGGYREQYF. CDR3 coding DNA: TGTGCCAGCAGCTTAGGGGGCTACCGGGAGCAGTACTTC.

This clonotype was counted many times. The V call is TRBV15, the J call TRBJ2-5; TRBD2 matches 12 bases. CDR3 length equals 14 residues. The J segment lost 13 bases and the V segment lost 0 bases, leaving 6 bases of the junction unmatched. CDR1 and CDR2 (germline): LNHNV, YYDKDF (reference sequence). DNA of the CDR3: TGTGCCACCAGCAGAGATACTAGCGGGGGGTCGACGTACTTC. Amino acid sequence: CATSRDTSGGSTYF. Full variable domain (missing parts from reference TRBV15 and TRBJ2-5): DAMVIQNPRYQVTQFGKPVTLSCSQTLNHNVMYWYQQKSSQAPKLLFHYYDKDFNNEADTPDNFQSRRPNTSFCFLDIRSPGLGDTAMYLCATSRDTSGGSTYFGPGTRLLVL.

This clonotype was detected only a few times. The V and J genes are TRBV13 and TRBJ1-1; tentative D call: TRBD1 (5 bases). Trimming took 5 bases from V and 7 from J, leaving 17 bases between them. Germline V CDR1 and CDR2: PRHDT, FYEKMQ (reference sequence). This CDR3 contains 14 residues. The chain's CDR3 is CASSRYRNEGEAFF. CDR3 sequence (DNA): TGTGCCAGCAGCCGGTACAGGAATGAAGGTGAAGCTTTCTTT. The whole variable domain, filled in from reference TRBV13 and TRBJ1-1, reads AAGVIQSPRHLIKEKRETATLKCYPIPRHDTVYWYQQGPGQDPQFLISFYEKMQSDKGSIPDRFSAQQFSDYHSELNMSSLELGDSALYFCASSRYRNEGEAFFGQGTRLTVV.

Many counts were recorded for this clonotype. This chain joins TRBV27 and TRBJ2-7; 8 bases fit TRBD1. Trimming took 6 bases from V and 3 from J; bases not matched to a gene: 13. The CDR3 totals 16 residues. Germline-derived CDR1 and CDR2 are MNHEY and SMNVEV (reference sequence). The CDR3 spells CASRNSGTGTYYEQYF. The CDR3 nucleotides read TGTGCCAGCAGGAACTCCGGGACAGGTACCTACTACGAGCAGTACTTC.

This clonotype was seen at least ten times. The chain links TRBV2 to TRBJ1-5; D is uncertain. Germline V gene data show CDR1 as SNHLY and CDR2 as FYNNEI. V was shortened by 5 bases and J by 0 bases, with 11 bases between the two germline ends. This CDR3 comprises 15 residues. The CDR3 sequence: CASSTDAYSNQPQHF. The DNA of the CDR3 is TGTGCCAGCAGTACGGACGCTTATAGCAATCAGCCCCAGCATTTT.

At least ten counts were recorded for this clonotype. The J gene is TRBJ2-4, the V gene TRBV3-1; D remains unclear. Germline V gene sequence: CDR1 LGHDT, CDR2 YNNKEL (reference sequence). V dropped 1 base and J dropped 5 bases, with 3 bases sitting between them. There are 12 residues in the CDR3. The CDR3 DNA is TGTGCCAGCAGCCAAGTACAAAACATTCAGTACTTC. It specifies CASSQVQNIQYF. The entire variable domain, with the rest obtained from reference TRBV3-1 and TRBJ2-4, is as follows: DTAVSQTPKYLVTQMGNDKSIKCEQNLGHDTMYWYKQDSKKFLKIMFSYNNKELIINETVPNRFSPKSPDKAHLNLHINSLELGDSAVYFCASSQVQNIQYFGAGTRLSVL.

J is TRBJ2-2 and V is TRBV20-1; 7 bases are shared with TRBD1. Unmatched junction bases numbered 4, after V lost 3 bases and J lost 0 bases. Germline lookup yields CDR1 DFQATT and CDR2 SNEGSKA (reference sequence). The length of the CDR3 is 15 residues. CDR3 region: CSARNDRANTGELFF. The CDR3 bases are TGCAGTGCTAGGAACGACAGGGCGAACACCGGGGAGCTGTTTTTT.

In its sample, this clonotype was seen a few times. V and J are TRBV10-3 and TRBJ1-5, with D maybe TRBD1 (5 bases). Germline V CDR1 and CDR2: ENHRY, SYGVKD. CDR3 length equals 17 residues. Trimming removed 0 bases from V and 1 base from J, with 13 bases in between. Here the CDR3 DNA reads TGTGCCATCAGTGAGTCTCTTGGCAGGGCGAGCAATCAGCCCCAGCATTTT. Translated: CAISESLGRASNQPQHF.